The entry below describes one TCR beta chain. The data were obtained in a study of cytomegalovirus exposure and HLA in healthy donors. Trimming cost V 7 bases and J 5 bases, with 9 bases left between them. This CDR3 is 12 amino acids long. Germline V gene data show CDR1 as LNHDA and CDR2 as SQIVND (reference sequence). The PCR was carried out with 60 Vbeta primers and 13 Jbeta primers. TCRdb's copy holds only in-frame clones and misses some; the assay was immunoSEQ multiplex PCR. This sample has 150,000 to 200,000 clones, with roughly 79% found just once. Sequenced: PBMCs. This TCR derives from a man in his fifties in good health and CMV-seropositive. The chain joins TRBV19 to TRBJ1-5; D unresolved. CDR3 sequence reads: CASNFGDQPQHF. The CDR3 DNA is TGTGCCAGTAACTTCGGGGATCAGCCCCAGCATTTT. The full variable domain, in which reference TRBV19 and TRBJ1-5 provide the parts outside the CDR3, is DGGITQSPKYLFRKEGQNVTLSCEQNLNHDAMYWYRQDPGQGLRLIYYSQIVNDFQKGDIAEGYSVSREKKESFPLTVTSAQKNPTAFYLCASNFGDQPQHFGDGTRLSIL.